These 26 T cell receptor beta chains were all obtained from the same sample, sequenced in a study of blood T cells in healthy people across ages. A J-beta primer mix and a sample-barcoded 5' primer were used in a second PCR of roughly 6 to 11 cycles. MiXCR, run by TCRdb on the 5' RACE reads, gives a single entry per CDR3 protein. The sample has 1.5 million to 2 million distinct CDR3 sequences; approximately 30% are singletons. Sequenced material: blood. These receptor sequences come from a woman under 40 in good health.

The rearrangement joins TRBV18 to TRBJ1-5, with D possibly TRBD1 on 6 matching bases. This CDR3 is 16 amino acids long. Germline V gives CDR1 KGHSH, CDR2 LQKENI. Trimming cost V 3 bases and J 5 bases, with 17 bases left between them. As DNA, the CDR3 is TGTGCCAGCTCACCGACTATGACAGGACCTGATCAGCCCCAGCATTTT. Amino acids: CASSPTMTGPDQPQHF.

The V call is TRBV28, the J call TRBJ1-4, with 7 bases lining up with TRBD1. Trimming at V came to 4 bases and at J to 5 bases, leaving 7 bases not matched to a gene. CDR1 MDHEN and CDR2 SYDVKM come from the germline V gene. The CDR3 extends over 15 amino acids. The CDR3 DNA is TGTGCCAGCAGTTCCCAGGGGGTGTTAAATGAAAAACTGTTTTTT. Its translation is CASSSQGVLNEKLFF.

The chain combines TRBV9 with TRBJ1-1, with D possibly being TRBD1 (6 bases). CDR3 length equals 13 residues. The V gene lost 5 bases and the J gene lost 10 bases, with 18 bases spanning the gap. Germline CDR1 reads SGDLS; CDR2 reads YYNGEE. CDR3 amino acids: CASSADRLSIAFF. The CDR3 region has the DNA TGTGCCAGCAGTGCCGACAGGCTATCAATAGCTTTCTTT.

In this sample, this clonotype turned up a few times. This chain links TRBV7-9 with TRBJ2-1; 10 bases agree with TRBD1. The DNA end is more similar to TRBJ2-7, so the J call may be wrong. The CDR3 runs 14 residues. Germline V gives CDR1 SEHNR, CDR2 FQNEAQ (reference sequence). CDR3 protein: CASRPGTGEGEQYF. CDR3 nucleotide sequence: TGTGCCAGCAGACCCGGGACAGGGGAAGGCGAGCAGTACTTC.

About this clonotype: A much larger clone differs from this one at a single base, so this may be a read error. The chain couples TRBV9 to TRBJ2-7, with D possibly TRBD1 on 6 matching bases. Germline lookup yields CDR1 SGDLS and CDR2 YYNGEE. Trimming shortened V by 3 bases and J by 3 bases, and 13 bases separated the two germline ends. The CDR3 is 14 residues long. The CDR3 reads CASSAGEYRYEQYF. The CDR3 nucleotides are TGTGCCAGCAGCGCAGGGGAATATCGCTACGAGCAGTACTTC.

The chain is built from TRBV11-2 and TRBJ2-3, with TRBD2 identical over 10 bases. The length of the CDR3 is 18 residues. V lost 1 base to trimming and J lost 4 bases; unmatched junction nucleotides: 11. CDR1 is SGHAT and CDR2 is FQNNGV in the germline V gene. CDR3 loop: CASSLVGRLAGVADTQYF. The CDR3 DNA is TGTGCCAGCAGCTTAGTGGGGCGCCTAGCGGGAGTTGCAGATACGCAGTATTTT.

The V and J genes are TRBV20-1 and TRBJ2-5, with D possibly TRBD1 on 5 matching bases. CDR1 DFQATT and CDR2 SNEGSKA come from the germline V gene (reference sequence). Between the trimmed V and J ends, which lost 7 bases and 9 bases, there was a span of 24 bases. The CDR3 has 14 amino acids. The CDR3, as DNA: TGCAGTGTCAACCAAAGGACGGGCTCCAGGGCCCAGTACTTC. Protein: CSVNQRTGSRAQYF.

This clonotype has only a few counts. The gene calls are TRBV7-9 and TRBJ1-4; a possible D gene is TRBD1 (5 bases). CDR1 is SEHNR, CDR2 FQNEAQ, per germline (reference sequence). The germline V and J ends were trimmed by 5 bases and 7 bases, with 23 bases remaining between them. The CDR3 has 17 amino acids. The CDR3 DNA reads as TGTGCCAGCAGCCGCCCTCAGAATCTCAGGGTGTCTGAAAAACTGTTTTTT. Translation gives CASSRPQNLRVSEKLFF.

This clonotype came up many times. The CDR3 loop reads CASSPRVAVISYEQYF. The CDR3 nucleotides are TGTGCCAGCAGCCCCCGGGTAGCGGTCATCTCCTACGAGCAGTACTTC. The chain is built from TRBV7-2 and TRBJ2-7; tentative D call: TRBD2 (6 bases). Germline lookup yields CDR1 SGHTA and CDR2 FQGNSA. The CDR3 covers 16 residues. V was cut by 5 bases and J by 0 bases, with 17 bases left in between.

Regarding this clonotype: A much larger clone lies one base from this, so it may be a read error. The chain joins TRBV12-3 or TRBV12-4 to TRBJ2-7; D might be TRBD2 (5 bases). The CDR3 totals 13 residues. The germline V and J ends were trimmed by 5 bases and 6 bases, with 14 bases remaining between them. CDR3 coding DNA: TGTGCCAGCAGTAGCCGGGGTCGGGGCGAGCAGTACTTC. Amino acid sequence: CASSSRGRGEQYF.

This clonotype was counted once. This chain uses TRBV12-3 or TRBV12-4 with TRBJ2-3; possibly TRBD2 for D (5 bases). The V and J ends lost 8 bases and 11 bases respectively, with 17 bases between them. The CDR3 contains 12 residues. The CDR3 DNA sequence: TGTGCCAGCGGGGAGAGCACAGATGTGCAGTATTTT. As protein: CASGESTDVQYF.

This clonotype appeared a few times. This chain's CDR3 is CASSFAAGGQIRKEYF. CDR3 DNA: TGTGCCAGCAGCTTTGCGGCGGGGGGCCAAATCCGGAAGGAGTACTTC. The chain recombines TRBV7-9 with TRBJ2-7; 8 nucleotides line up with TRBD2. Germline loops: CDR1 SEHNR, CDR2 FQNEAQ (reference sequence). The length of the CDR3 is 16 residues. V was clipped by 3 bases and J by 11 bases; unmatched bases: 18.

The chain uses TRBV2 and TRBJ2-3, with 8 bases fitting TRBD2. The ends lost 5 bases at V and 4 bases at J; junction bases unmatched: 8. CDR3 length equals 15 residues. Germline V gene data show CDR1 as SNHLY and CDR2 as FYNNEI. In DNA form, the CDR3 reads TGTGCCAGCAGTCGGCGGGAGGTAGGGGCAGATACGCAGTATTTT. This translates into CASSRREVGADTQYF.

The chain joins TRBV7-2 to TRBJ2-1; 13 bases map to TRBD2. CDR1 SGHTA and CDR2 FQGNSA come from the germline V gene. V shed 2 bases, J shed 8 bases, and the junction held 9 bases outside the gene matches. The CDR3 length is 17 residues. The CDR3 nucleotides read TGTGCCAGCAGCTTACCATCGGGGACTAGCGGGGTCGATGAGCAGTTCTTC. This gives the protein CASSLPSGTSGVDEQFF. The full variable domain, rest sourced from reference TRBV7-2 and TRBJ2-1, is GAGVSQSPSNKVTEKGKDVELRCDPISGHTALYWYRQSLGQGLEFLIYFQGNSAPDKSGLPSDRFSAERTGGSVSTLTIQRTQQEDSAVYLCASSLPSGTSGVDEQFFGPGTRLTVL.

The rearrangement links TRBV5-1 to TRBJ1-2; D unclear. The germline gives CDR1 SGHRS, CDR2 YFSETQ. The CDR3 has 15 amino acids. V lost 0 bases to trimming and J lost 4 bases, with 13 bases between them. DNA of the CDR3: TGCGCCAGCAGCTTGGTGGCGGGATCAAGCTATGGCTACACCTTC. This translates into CASSLVAGSSYGYTF.

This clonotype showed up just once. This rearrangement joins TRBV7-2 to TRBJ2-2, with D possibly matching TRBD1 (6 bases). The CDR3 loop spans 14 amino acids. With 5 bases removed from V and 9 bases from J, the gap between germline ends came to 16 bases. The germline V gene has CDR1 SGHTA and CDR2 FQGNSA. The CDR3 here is CASSVETGRRELFF. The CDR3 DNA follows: TGTGCCAGCAGCGTCGAAACAGGGCGGCGGGAGCTGTTTTTT. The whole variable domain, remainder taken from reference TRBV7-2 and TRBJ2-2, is GAGVSQSPSNKVTEKGKDVELRCDPISGHTALYWYRQSLGQGLEFLIYFQGNSAPDKSGLPSDRFSAERTGGSVSTLTIQRTQQEDSAVYLCASSVETGRRELFFGEGSRLTVL.

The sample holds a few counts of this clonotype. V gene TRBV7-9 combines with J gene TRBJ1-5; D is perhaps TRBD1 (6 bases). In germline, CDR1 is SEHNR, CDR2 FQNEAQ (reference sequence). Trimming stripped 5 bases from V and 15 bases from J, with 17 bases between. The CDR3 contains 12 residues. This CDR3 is CASSPGQSVLHF. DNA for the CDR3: TGTGCCAGCAGCCCTGGACAGTCGGTTTTGCATTTT.

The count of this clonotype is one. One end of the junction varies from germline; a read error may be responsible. The DNA for the CDR3 is TGTGCCTGGAGTGGGGGACTGGAAGAGAGCCAGTACTTC. The encoded protein is CAWSGGLEESQYF. The V and J genes are TRBV30 and TRBJ2-5; a possible D gene is TRBD2 (6 bases). The CDR3 consists of 13 residues. CDR1 is GTSNPN, CDR2 SVGIG, per germline (reference sequence).

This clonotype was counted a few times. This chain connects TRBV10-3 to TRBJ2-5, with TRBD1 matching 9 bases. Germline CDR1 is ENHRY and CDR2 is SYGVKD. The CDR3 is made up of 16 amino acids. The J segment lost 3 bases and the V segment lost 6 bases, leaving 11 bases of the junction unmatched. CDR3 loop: CAIREGQGIRKETQYF. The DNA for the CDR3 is TGTGCCATCAGAGAAGGACAGGGGATCAGGAAAGAGACCCAGTACTTC.

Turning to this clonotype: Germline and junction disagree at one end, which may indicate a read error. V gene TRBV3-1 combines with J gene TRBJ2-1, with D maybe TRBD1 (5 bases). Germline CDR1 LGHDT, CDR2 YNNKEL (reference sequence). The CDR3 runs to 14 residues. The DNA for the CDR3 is TGCGCCAGCAGACAGAGTCTATCTGAGAGTGAGCAGTTCTTC. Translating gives CASRQSLSESEQFF.

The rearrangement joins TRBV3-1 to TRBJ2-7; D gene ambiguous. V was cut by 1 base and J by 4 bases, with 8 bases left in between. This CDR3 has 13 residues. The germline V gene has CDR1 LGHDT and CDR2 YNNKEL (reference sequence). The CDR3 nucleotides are TGTGCCAGCAGCCAAGCGGCGTTATACGAGCAGTACTTC. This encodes CASSQAALYEQYF.

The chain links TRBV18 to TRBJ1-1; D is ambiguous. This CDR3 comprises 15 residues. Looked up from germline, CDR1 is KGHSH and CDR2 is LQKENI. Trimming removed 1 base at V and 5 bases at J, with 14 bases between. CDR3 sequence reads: CASSPRKDSTTEAFF. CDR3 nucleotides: TGTGCCAGCTCACCACGAAAGGACTCCACAACTGAAGCTTTCTTT.

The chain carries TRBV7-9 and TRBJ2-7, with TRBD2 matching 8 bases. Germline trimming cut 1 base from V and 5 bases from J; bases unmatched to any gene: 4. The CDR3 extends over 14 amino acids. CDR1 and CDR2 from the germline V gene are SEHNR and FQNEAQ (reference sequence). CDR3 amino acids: CASSLDGGAHEQYF. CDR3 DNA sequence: TGTGCCAGCAGCTTAGACGGGGGGGCCCACGAGCAGTACTTC.

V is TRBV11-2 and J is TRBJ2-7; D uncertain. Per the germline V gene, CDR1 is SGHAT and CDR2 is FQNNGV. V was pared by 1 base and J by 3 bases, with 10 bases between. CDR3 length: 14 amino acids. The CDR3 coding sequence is TGTGCCAGCAGCTTAGGGCCCCATGACTACGAGCAGTACTTC. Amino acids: CASSLGPHDYEQYF.

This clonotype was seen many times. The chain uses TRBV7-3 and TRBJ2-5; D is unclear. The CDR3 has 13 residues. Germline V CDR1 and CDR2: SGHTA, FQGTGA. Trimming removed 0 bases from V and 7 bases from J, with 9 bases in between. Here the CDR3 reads CASSLTSLATQYF. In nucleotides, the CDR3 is TGTGCCAGCAGCTTAACTAGCTTGGCGACCCAGTACTTC. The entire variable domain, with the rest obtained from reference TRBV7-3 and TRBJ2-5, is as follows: GAGVSQTPSNKVTEKGKYVELRCDPISGHTALYWYRQSLGQGPEFLIYFQGTGAADDSGLPNDRFFAVRPEGSVSTLKIQRTERGDSAVYLCASSLTSLATQYFGPGTRLLVL.

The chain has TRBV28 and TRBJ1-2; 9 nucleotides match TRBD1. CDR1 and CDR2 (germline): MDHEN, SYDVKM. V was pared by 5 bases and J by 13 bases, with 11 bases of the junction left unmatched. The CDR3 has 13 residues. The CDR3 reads CASSPPPGQGPTF. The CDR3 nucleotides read TGTGCCAGCAGTCCCCCCCCGGGACAGGGACCCACCTTC.